These T cell receptor beta chains were read from a single sample in a study of blood T cell repertoires in COVID-19. Sequencing used immunoSEQ multiplex PCR; TCRdb keeps in-frame clones, though not all of them. The sample yields over 150,000 clones, about 83% seen once. Sequenced sample: peripheral blood. The receptors derive from a woman in her sixties with COVID-19, enrolled during active disease. CDR3s include the opening cysteine and the closing phenylalanine or tryptophan. D genes are given only for firm matches. Size values are once, few and many counts, or a class for expanded clones, and some rows have none.

>NA|TRBJ1-2|NA|TRBV4-1
CASSQGAGNNYGYTF
TGCGCCAGCAGCCAAGGGGCGGGAAATAACTATGGCTACACCTTC
>NA|TRBJ1-5|NA|TRBV27
CASSSNQGKGQPQHF
TGTGCCAGCAGTTCAAATCAGGGAAAAGGGCAGCCCCAGCATTTT
>NA|TRBJ1-5|NA|TRBV5-6
CASSLGGYHSNQPQHF
TGTGCCAGCAGCTTGGGTGGTTACCACTCCAATCAGCCCCAGCATTTT
>NA|TRBJ2-7|NA|TRBV4-2
CASSQEVISGYEQYF
TGTGCCAGCAGCCAAGAAGTCATTAGCGGATACGAGCAGTACTTC
>NA|TRBJ1-2|NA|TRBV12-5
CASQLEPNYGYTF
TGTGCTAGCCAGCTAGAACCCAACTATGGCTACACCTTC
>NA|TRBJ2-1|TRBD2|TRBV7-3
CASSAQAGAYNEQFF
TGTGCCAGCAGCGCCCAAGCGGGGGCCTACAATGAGCAGTTCTTC
>NA|TRBJ2-3|TRBD2|TRBV20-1
CSASQAGESTDTQYF
TGCAGTGCTAGTCAAGCGGGGGAGAGCACAGATACGCAGTATTTT
>NA|TRBJ1-6|NA|TRBV5-1
CASRRDSSNSPLHF
TGCGCCAGCAGACGGGACTCTTCTAATTCACCCCTCCACTTT
>NA|TRBJ2-5|TRBD2|TRBV18
CASSPSGTSQETQYF
TGTGCCAGCTCGCCCAGCGGGACTTCGCAAGAGACCCAGTACTTC
>NA|TRBJ2-1|NA|TRBV12-5
CASGLTTGSSYNEQFF
TGTGCTAGTGGTTTAACCACAGGGAGCTCCTACAATGAGCAGTTCTTC
>NA|TRBJ1-1|NA|TRBV19
CASSIGFPSTDTEAFF
TGTGCCAGTAGTATAGGATTCCCCTCGACAGACACTGAAGCTTTCTTT
>NA|TRBJ2-2|NA|TRBV3-1/TRBV3-2
CASSQDKLAVNTGELFF
TGTGCCAGCAGCCAAGATAAGCTAGCTGTGAACACCGGGGAGCTGTTTTTT
>NA|TRBJ2-5|NA|TRBV20-1
CSAPRSETQYF
TGCAGTGCTCCGAGATCGGAGACCCAGTACTTC
>NA|TRBJ2-4|TRBD1|TRBV4-1
CASSQETGPKNIQYF
TGCGCCAGCAGCCAAGAGACAGGGCCAAAAAACATTCAGTACTTC
>NA|TRBJ2-5|NA|TRBV19
CATQVTYEETQYF
TGTGCCACGCAGGTGACCTACGAAGAGACCCAGTACTTC
>NA|TRBJ1-5|NA|TRBV6-5
CASSYREDQPQHF
TGTGCCAGCAGTTACAGGGAGGATCAGCCCCAGCATTTT
>NA|TRBJ2-1|NA|TRBV9
CASSVFVQADEQFF
TGTGCCAGCAGCGTTTTCGTGCAGGCAGATGAGCAGTTCTTC
>NA|TRBJ1-4|NA|TRBV6-1
CASGMGQGLEKLFF
TGTGCCAGCGGAATGGGGCAGGGGCTAGAAAAACTGTTTTTT
>NA|TRBJ2-4|NA|TRBV19
CASSGLVPKNIQYF
TGTGCCAGTAGTGGCCTTGTACCCAAAAACATTCAGTACTTC
>NA|TRBJ2-7|TRBD1|TRBV9
CASSVGQGNYEQYF
TGTGCCAGCAGCGTAGGACAGGGAAACTACGAGCAGTACTTC
>NA|TRBJ1-1|TRBD1|TRBV10-3
CAIRGQGRENTEAFF
TGTGCCATCAGGGGACAGGGACGGGAGAACACTGAAGCTTTCTTT
>once|TRBJ1-2|NA|TRBV30
CACFTWGRDYGYTF
TGTGCCTGCTTTACCTGGGGGCGAGACTATGGCTACACCTTC
>NA|TRBJ2-1|TRBD1|TRBV7-3
CASSLQGTFSNEQFF
TGTGCCAGCAGCCTACAGGGGACCTTCTCCAATGAGCAGTTCTTC
>few|TRBJ2-1|NA|TRBV10-3
CAITEDSYNEQFF
TGTGCCATCACGGAGGACTCCTACAATGAGCAGTTCTTC
>NA|TRBJ2-3|TRBD2|TRBV6-2/TRBV6-3
CASSYPYSGRATDTQYF
TGTGCCAGCAGTTACCCTTATAGCGGGAGGGCCACAGATACGCAGTATTTT
>once|TRBJ1-5|NA|TRBV18
CASSPPGKRGNQPQHF
TGTGCCAGCTCACCACCGGGAAAGAGGGGCAATCAGCCCCAGCATTTT
>NA|TRBJ2-1|NA|TRBV5-1
CASSFQGANEQFF
TGCGCCAGCAGCTTTCAGGGCGCCAATGAGCAGTTCTTC
>NA|TRBJ2-5|NA|TRBV11-2
CASSLRGDRQETQYF
TGTGCCAGCAGCTTAAGGGGGGACAGACAAGAGACCCAGTACTTC
>NA|TRBJ1-1|NA|TRBV27
CARGGKNTEAFF
TGTGCCAGGGGGGGTAAGAACACTGAAGCTTTCTTT
>NA|TRBJ1-2|TRBD1|TRBV7-2
CASSLGGQAMGYTF
TGTGCCAGCAGCTTAGGGGGACAGGCCATGGGCTACACCTTC
>once|TRBJ1-5|NA|TRBV9
CASSDYGDQPQHF
TGTGCCAGCAGCGATTACGGGGATCAGCCCCAGCATTTT
>NA|TRBJ2-2|TRBD1|TRBV5-6
CASSGDRRGELFF
TGTGCCAGCAGCGGGGACAGGAGGGGGGAGCTGTTTTTT
>NA|TRBJ2-3|TRBD2|TRBV10-3
CAISGGSGSTDTQYF
TGTGCCATCAGTGGAGGTAGCGGGAGCACAGATACGCAGTATTTT
>NA|TRBJ1-1|NA|TRBV9
CASSQLINTEAFF
TGTGCCAGCAGTCAACTAATTAACACTGAAGCTTTCTTT
>many|TRBJ1-1|NA|TRBV19
CASSIGGEVTEAFF
TGTGCCAGTAGTATAGGAGGGGAGGTTACTGAAGCTTTCTTT
>NA|TRBJ2-5|TRBD1|TRBV25-1
CASSASGTGRETQYF
TGTGCCAGCAGTGCATCCGGGACAGGGCGAGAGACCCAGTACTTC
>NA|TRBJ1-3|TRBD1|TRBV5-1
CASSFEGGGSGNTIYF
TGCGCCAGCAGCTTCGAAGGAGGGGGCAGTGGAAACACCATATATTTT
>once|TRBJ1-1|NA|TRBV5-1
CASSLVGAKNTEAFF
TGCGCCAGCAGCTTGGTGGGGGCTAAGAACACTGAAGCTTTCTTT
>NA|TRBJ1-6|TRBD1|TRBV12-5
CASGFFGQGALNSPLHF
TGTGCTAGTGGTTTCTTCGGACAGGGGGCGTTAAATTCACCCCTCCACTTT
>NA|TRBJ2-3|TRBD2|TRBV19
CASSTLGAGGTDTQYF
TGTGCCAGTAGTACCCTCGGAGCGGGAGGCACAGATACGCAGTATTTT
>once|TRBJ2-7|TRBD2|TRBV7-2
CASSSTSGGYEQYF
TGTGCCAGCAGCTCGACTAGCGGGGGGTACGAGCAGTACTTC
>NA|TRBJ1-6|NA|TRBV30
CAWSVQVSYNSPLHF
TGTGCCTGGAGTGTACAGGTCTCCTATAATTCACCCCTCCACTTT
>few|TRBJ2-6|NA|TRBV6-5
CASLQGSTGANVLTF
TGTGCCAGCTTACAGGGAAGCACTGGGGCCAACGTCCTGACTTTC
>NA|TRBJ1-2|NA|TRBV6-2/TRBV6-3
CASSSRVNYGYTF
TGTGCCAGCAGTTCCAGGGTTAACTATGGCTACACCTTC
>NA|TRBJ1-1|TRBD1|TRBV12-3/TRBV12-4
CASSEDRGWAFF
TGTGCCAGCAGTGAGGACAGGGGGTGGGCTTTCTTT
>NA|TRBJ1-2|TRBD1|TRBV19
CASREQGAGYGYTF
TGTGCCAGTAGAGAACAGGGGGCAGGCTATGGCTACACCTTC
>NA|TRBJ1-1|NA|TRBV5-1
CASSYRETEAFF
TGCGCCAGCAGTTACAGGGAAACTGAAGCTTTCTTT
>NA|TRBJ1-2|TRBD1|TRBV6-5
CASRPTGESGYTF
TGTGCCAGCAGGCCGACAGGGGAGTCTGGCTACACCTTC
>NA|TRBJ1-6|NA|TRBV6-6
CASSYNRAENSPLHF
TGTGCCAGCAGTTACAACAGGGCGGAAAATTCACCCCTCCACTTT
>NA|TRBJ2-5|TRBD1|TRBV19
CASTQAEGQGGETQYF
TGTGCCAGTACCCAGGCTGAGGGACAGGGGGGAGAGACCCAGTACTTC
>NA|TRBJ1-3|NA|TRBV10-2
CASSDHPGANSGNTIYF
TGCGCCAGCAGTGACCATCCAGGGGCCAACTCTGGAAACACCATATATTTT
>NA|TRBJ2-5|TRBD1|TRBV11-2
CASSSIPRRGRMQETQYF
TGTGCCAGCAGCTCAATTCCCCGAAGGGGGCGAATGCAAGAGACCCAGTACTTC
>NA|TRBJ2-5|TRBD2|TRBV5-1
CASSGGGPRETQYF
TGCGCCAGCAGCGGGGGGGGACCACGAGAGACCCAGTACTTC
>NA|TRBJ2-3|TRBD2|TRBV5-1
CASRGDYSTDTQYF
TGCGCCAGCCGGGGGGACTATAGCACAGATACGCAGTATTTT
>NA|TRBJ2-5|TRBD2|TRBV3-1/TRBV3-2
CASRGPWAGDETQYF
TGTGCCAGCAGAGGCCCATGGGCGGGAGATGAGACCCAGTACTTC
>NA|TRBJ1-1|TRBD1|TRBV19
CASSIEQGREGAFF
TGTGCCAGTAGTATCGAACAGGGGCGCGAAGGAGCTTTCTTT
>once|TRBJ1-1|NA|TRBV7-9
CASSPGSSNTEAFF
TGTGCCAGCAGCCCCGGGTCGTCGAACACTGAAGCTTTCTTT
>NA|TRBJ2-5|NA|TRBV5-1
CASSSRVYQETQYF
TGCGCCAGCAGCTCGAGGGTGTACCAAGAGACCCAGTACTTC
>NA|TRBJ1-2|NA|TRBV6-5
CASITYGTYGYTF
TGTGCCAGCATAACGTACGGTACCTATGGCTACACCTTC
>NA|TRBJ1-6|NA|TRBV3-1/TRBV3-2
CASRQAQASPLHF
TGTGCCAGCAGGCAGGCACAAGCTTCACCCCTCCACTTT